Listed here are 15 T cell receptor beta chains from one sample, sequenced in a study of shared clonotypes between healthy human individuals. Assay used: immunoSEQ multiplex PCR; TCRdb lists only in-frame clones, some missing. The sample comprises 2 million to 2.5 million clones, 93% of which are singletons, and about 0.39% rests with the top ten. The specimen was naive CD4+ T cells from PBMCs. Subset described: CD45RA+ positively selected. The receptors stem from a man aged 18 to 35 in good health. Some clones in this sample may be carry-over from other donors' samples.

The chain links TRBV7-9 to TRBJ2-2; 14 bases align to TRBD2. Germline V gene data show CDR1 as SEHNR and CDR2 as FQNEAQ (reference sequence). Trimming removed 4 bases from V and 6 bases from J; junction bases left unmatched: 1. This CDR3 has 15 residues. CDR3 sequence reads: CASSSGLAGAGELFF. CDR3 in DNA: TGTGCCAGCAGCTCGGGACTAGCGGGAGCCGGGGAGCTGTTTTTT.

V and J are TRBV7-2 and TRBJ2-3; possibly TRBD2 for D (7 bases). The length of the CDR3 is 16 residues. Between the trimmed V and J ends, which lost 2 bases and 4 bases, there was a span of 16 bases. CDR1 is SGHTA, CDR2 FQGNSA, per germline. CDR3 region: CASSLRAWEGADTQYF. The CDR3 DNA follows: TGTGCCAGCAGCTTACGGGCGTGGGAGGGGGCAGATACGCAGTATTTT.

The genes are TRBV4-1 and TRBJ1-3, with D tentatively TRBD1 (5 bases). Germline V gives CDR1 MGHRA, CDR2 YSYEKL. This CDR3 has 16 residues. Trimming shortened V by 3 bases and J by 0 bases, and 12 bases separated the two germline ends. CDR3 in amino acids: CASSQGRVSSGNTIYF. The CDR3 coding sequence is TGCGCCAGCAGCCAGGGGCGGGTCAGCTCTGGAAACACCATATATTTT.

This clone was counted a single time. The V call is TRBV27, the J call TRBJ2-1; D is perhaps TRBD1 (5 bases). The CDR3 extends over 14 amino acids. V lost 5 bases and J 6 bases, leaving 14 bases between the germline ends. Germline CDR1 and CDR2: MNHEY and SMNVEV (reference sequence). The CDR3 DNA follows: TGTGCCAGCAGTCCCCGACAGTCTGCCAATGAGCAGTTCTTC. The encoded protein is CASSPRQSANEQFF.

CDR3 region: CASSEEGGSYNEQFF. In DNA form, the CDR3 reads TGTGCCAGCAGTGAAGAGGGGGGATCCTACAATGAGCAGTTCTTC. V usage is TRBV2 and J usage is TRBJ2-1; TRBD1 or TRBD2 may be the D gene (6 bases each). The CDR3 runs 15 residues. Trimming pared 1 base from V and 1 base from J, leaving 8 bases between. The germline gives CDR1 SNHLY, CDR2 FYNNEI.

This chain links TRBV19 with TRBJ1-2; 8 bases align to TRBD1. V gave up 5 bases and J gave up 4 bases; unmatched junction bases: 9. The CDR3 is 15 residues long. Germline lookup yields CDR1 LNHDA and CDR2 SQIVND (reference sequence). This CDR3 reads CASSPQRTGTYGYTF. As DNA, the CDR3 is TGTGCCAGTAGTCCACAGAGGACAGGGACCTATGGCTACACCTTC.

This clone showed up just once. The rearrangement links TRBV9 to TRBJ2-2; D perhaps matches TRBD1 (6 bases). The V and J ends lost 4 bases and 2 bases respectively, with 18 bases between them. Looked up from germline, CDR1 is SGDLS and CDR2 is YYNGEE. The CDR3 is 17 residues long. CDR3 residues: CASSPQAGTQNTGELFF. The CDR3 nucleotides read TGTGCCAGCAGCCCCCAAGCCGGGACACAAAACACCGGGGAGCTGTTTTTT.

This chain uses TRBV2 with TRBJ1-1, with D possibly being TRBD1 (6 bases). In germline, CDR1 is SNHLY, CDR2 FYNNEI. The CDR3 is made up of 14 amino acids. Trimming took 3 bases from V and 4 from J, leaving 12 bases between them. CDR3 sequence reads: CASSENRVATEAFF. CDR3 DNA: TGTGCCAGCAGTGAGAACAGGGTTGCCACTGAAGCTTTCTTT.

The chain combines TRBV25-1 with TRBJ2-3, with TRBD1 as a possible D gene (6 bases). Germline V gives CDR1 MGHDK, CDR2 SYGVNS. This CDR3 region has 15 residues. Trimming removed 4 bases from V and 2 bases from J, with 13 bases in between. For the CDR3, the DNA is TGTGCCAGCAGTGCCCTAGGACAGTTCACAGATACGCAGTATTTT. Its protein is CASSALGQFTDTQYF.

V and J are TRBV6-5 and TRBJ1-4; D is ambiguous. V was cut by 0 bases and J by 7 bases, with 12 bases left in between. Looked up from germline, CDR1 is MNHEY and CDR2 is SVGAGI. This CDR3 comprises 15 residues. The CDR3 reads CASSYSPLSGEKLFF. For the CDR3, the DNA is TGTGCCAGCAGTTACTCGCCGTTGAGCGGTGAAAAACTGTTTTTT.

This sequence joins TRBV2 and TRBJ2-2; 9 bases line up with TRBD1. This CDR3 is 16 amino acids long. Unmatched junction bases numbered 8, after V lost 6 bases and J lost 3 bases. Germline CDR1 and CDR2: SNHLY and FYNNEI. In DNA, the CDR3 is TGTGCCAGCAGGCCCCGGACAGGGGACTACACCGGGGAGCTGTTTTTT. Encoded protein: CASRPRTGDYTGELFF.

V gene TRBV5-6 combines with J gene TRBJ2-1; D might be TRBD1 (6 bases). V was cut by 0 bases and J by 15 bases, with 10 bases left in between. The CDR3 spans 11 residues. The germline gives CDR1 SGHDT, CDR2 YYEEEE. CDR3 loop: CASSLGQGRFF. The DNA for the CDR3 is TGTGCCAGCAGCTTGGGTCAGGGGCGGTTCTTC.

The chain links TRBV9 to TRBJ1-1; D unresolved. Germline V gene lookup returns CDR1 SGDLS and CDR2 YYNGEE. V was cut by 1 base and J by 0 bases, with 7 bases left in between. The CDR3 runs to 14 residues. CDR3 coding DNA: TGTGCCAGCAGCGTATCCCGACTGAACACTGAAGCTTTCTTT. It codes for CASSVSRLNTEAFF.

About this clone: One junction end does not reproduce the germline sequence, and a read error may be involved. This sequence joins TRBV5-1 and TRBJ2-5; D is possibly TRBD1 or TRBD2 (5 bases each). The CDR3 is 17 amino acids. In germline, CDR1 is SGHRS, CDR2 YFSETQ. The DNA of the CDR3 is TGCGCCAGCAGTTTGGGGTTCGGGACCGGGGTAGGAGAGACCCAGTACTTC. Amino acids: CASSLGFGTGVGETQYF. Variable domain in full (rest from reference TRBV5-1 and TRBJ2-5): KAGVTQTPRYLIKTRGQQVTLSCSPISGHRSVSWYQQTPGQGLQFLFEYFSETQRNKGNFPGRFSGRQFSNSRSEMNVSTLELGDSALYLCASSLGFGTGVGETQYFGPGTRLLVL.

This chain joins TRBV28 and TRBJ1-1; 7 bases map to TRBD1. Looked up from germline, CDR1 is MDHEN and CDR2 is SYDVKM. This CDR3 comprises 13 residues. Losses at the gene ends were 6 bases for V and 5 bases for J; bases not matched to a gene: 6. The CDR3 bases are TGTGCCAGCAGCCCAGGGGGAAGGACTGAAGCTTTCTTT. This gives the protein CASSPGGRTEAFF.